The subject of this entry is one TCR beta chain. Its specificity is unknown. Germline V gene sequence: CDR1 MNHEY, CDR2 SVGAGI. The CDR3 sequence is 15 residues long. The V end lost 5 bases, the J end lost 6 bases, and 17 bases lay between the germline ends. This record comes from a study of cytomegalovirus exposure and HLA in healthy donors. Study context: An earlier analysis found roughly 100 million unique TCR beta sequences from about 190 million T cells. Study-level findings and limits: In a later analysis, several top co-occurrence clusters appeared linked to parvovirus B19, influenza, CMV and Epstein-Barr virus. Within an earlier analysis, most TCR beta V segments proved productive either about 87% or about 30% of the time.

The study ran its PCR with 60 Vbeta and 13 Jbeta primers. Clones were sequenced by immunoSEQ multiplex PCR, and TCRdb holds only the in-frame ones, with some missing. Here the sample spans tens of thousands of clones, 80% being singletons. The chain uses TRBV6-5 and TRBJ2-1; tentatively, D is TRBD2 (5 bases). Sequencing used PBMCs. The receptor's source is a man aged 25 to 40 in good health and CMV-seronegative. The CDR3, as DNA: TGTGCCAGCAGTCGACAAACGTGGAGGAGCAATGAGCAGTTCTTC. This gives the protein CASSRQTWRSNEQFF.